The 21 T cell receptor beta chains below were found in one sample sequenced in a study of cytomegalovirus exposure and HLA in healthy donors. Primers: 60 Vbeta forward and 13 Jbeta reverse. Assay used: immunoSEQ multiplex PCR; TCRdb lists only in-frame clones, some missing. The sample carries tens of thousands of clones, roughly 86% recorded once. Specimen: PBMCs. The receptors stem from a young woman in good health and CMV-seropositive.

The chain carries TRBV9 and TRBJ2-1; D unclear. Trimming removed 0 bases from V and 8 bases from J, with 6 bases in between. The germline CDR1 and CDR2 sequences are SGDLS and YYNGEE. The CDR3 has 12 amino acids. As DNA, the CDR3 is TGTGCCAGCAGCGTAGGAGTCTATGAGCAGTTCTTC. This encodes CASSVGVYEQFF.

The V gene is TRBV2, the J gene TRBJ1-2, with a weak D call TRBD1 (5 bases). V was clipped by 8 bases and J by 8 bases, with 12 bases between them. The germline V gene encodes CDR1 SNHLY and CDR2 FYNNEI. This CDR3 has 11 residues. The CDR3 protein is CASGGGNGYTF. In DNA, the CDR3 is TGTGCCAGCGGGGGGGGAAACGGCTACACCTTC.

The chain joins TRBV6-1 to TRBJ2-2; D might be TRBD2 (7 bases). The CDR3 consists of 15 residues. Germline V lookup: CDR1 MNHNS, CDR2 SASEGT. V lost 7 bases to trimming and J lost 5 bases, with 17 bases between them. The CDR3 region has the DNA TGTGCCAGCACCCAAGGGGGGGGACGGACCGGGGAGCTGTTTTTT. Its translation: CASTQGGGRTGELFF.

The chain is built from TRBV5-4 and TRBJ2-3, with 11 bases aligning to TRBD2. The J segment lost 3 bases and the V segment lost 9 bases, leaving 24 bases of the junction unmatched. CDR3 length equals 20 residues. Germline CDR1 SGHNT, CDR2 YYREEE (reference sequence). CDR3 coding DNA: TGTGCCACCACCCTAAGGTTACTAGCGGGGGTCTCGAATGGGACAGATACGCAGTATTTT. It is translated as CATTLRLLAGVSNGTDTQYF.

By share, this clone counts as medium-sized. V gene TRBV30 combines with J gene TRBJ1-5; TRBD1 aligns across 8 bases. Germline V gene lookup returns CDR1 GTSNPN and CDR2 SVGIG (reference sequence). J lost 5 bases, V lost 5 bases, and 5 bases had no gene match. The length of the CDR3 is 13 residues. The CDR3 reads CAWQADRDQPQHF. CDR3 coding DNA: TGTGCCTGGCAGGCGGACAGGGATCAGCCCCAGCATTTT.

The chain joins TRBV7-8 to TRBJ2-7, with no clear D. Trimming stripped 4 bases from V and 0 bases from J, with 22 bases between. CDR3 size: 18 residues. The germline V gene has CDR1 SGHVS and CDR2 FQNEAQ. CDR3 sequence (DNA): TGTGCCAGCAGCTACGAGAAACTGGTGGTCGTAAGCTCCTACGAGCAGTACTTC. Translating it yields CASSYEKLVVVSSYEQYF.

This clone was seen a single time. J is TRBJ1-2 and V is TRBV11-2; TRBD1 agrees at 10 bases. Germline trimming cut 5 bases from V and 4 bases from J; bases unmatched to any gene: 7. From germline, CDR1 is SGHAT and CDR2 FQNNGV. The CDR3 is 15 amino acids. This CDR3 is CASSTGTGVAYGYTF. In DNA, the CDR3 is TGTGCCAGCAGCACTGGGACAGGGGTTGCCTATGGCTACACCTTC.

The chain's CDR3 is CASSVRQTYEQYF. Here the CDR3 DNA reads TGTGCCAGCAGTGTCCGACAGACCTACGAGCAGTACTTC. The chain is built from TRBV2 and TRBJ2-7; TRBD1 might be the D (5 bases). The germline V and J ends were trimmed by 4 bases and 2 bases, with 9 bases remaining between them. This CDR3 contains 13 residues. Germline lookup yields CDR1 SNHLY and CDR2 FYNNEI.

The chain is built from TRBV28 and TRBJ1-2, with TRBD1 as a possible D gene (5 bases). V shed 1 base and J shed 3 bases, with 15 bases lying between them. The CDR3 has 16 amino acids. The germline V gene has CDR1 MDHEN and CDR2 SYDVKM. The CDR3 DNA sequence: TGTGCCAGCAGTTTATTTGGTACAGGTGGGTACTATGGCTACACCTTC. It codes for CASSLFGTGGYYGYTF.

The genes are TRBV5-6 and TRBJ1-2; no clear D. Germline CDR1 is SGHDT and CDR2 is YYEEEE. V gave up 4 bases and J gave up 7 bases, with 17 bases separating them. The CDR3 loop spans 14 amino acids. For the CDR3, the DNA is TGTGCCAGCAGCCAAGGCACGGGGTTAATTGGCTACACCTTC. Protein product: CASSQGTGLIGYTF.

Remarks on this clone: An end of the junction differs from the germline gene, which may be a read error. The rearrangement joins TRBV25-1 to TRBJ2-1; TRBD2 might be the D (6 bases). This CDR3 contains 18 residues. Looked up from germline, CDR1 is MGHDK and CDR2 is SYGVNS. The CDR3 loop reads CAISGGLGWGEQNNEQFF. The CDR3 DNA is TGTGCCATCAGTGGAGGATTAGGTTGGGGGGAACAAAACAATGAGCAGTTCTTC.

The chain recombines TRBV28 with TRBJ2-1; D is possibly TRBD1 (5 bases). V was clipped by 8 bases and J by 5 bases, with 16 bases between them. CDR1 MDHEN and CDR2 SYDVKM come from the germline V gene. This CDR3 is built from 14 residues. The CDR3 DNA sequence: TGTGCCAGCCTCAAACAGGTAAACAACAATGAGCAGTTCTTC. The encoded protein is CASLKQVNNNEQFF.

The chain couples TRBV6-5 to TRBJ2-3; 8 bases fit TRBD2. Germline assignment: CDR1 MNHEY and CDR2 SVGAGI. The V gene end was trimmed by 2 bases and the J gene end by 5 bases; junction bases not matched to a gene: 6. The CDR3 has 15 amino acids. The DNA for the CDR3 is TGTGCCAGCAGTTACACCGGGGGGGTCCAAGATACGCAGTATTTT. Translation: CASSYTGGVQDTQYF.

The V gene is TRBV5-6, the J gene TRBJ1-3; perhaps TRBD1 as D (6 bases). Germline V gene sequence: CDR1 SGHDT, CDR2 YYEEEE. The CDR3 has 16 residues. Trimming removed 2 bases at V and 1 base at J, with 13 bases between. CDR3 coding DNA: TGTGCCAGCAGCTTTGGGGGGGCTTTGTCTGGAAACACCATATATTTT. The encoded protein is CASSFGGALSGNTIYF. The whole variable domain, filled in from reference TRBV5-6 and TRBJ1-3, reads DAGVTQSPTHLIKTRGQQVTLRCSPKSGHDTVSWYQQALGQGPQFIFQYYEEEERQRGNFPDRFSGHQFPNYSSELNVNALLLGDSALYLCASSFGGALSGNTIYFGEGSWLTVV.

The V gene is TRBV19, the J gene TRBJ2-7, with TRBD2 as a possible D gene (5 bases). Trimming shortened V by 0 bases and J by 7 bases, and 16 bases separated the two germline ends. Germline V gene sequence: CDR1 LNHDA, CDR2 SQIVND (reference sequence). CDR3 length equals 15 residues. The CDR3 bases are TGTGCCAGTAGTATAGATCTAACGGGATTCGGGGAGCAGTACTTC. It is translated as CASSIDLTGFGEQYF.

This clone was counted a single time. This rearrangement joins TRBV10-3 to TRBJ1-2; TRBD1 aligns across 10 bases. Germline-derived CDR1 and CDR2 are ENHRY and SYGVKD. The CDR3 is 15 amino acids. V trimming: 4 bases; J trimming: 2 bases; junction bases outside the gene matches: 4. CDR3 DNA sequence: TGTGCCATCAGTGCAGGACAGGGGGTGAACTATGGCTACACCTTC. It encodes CAISAGQGVNYGYTF.

The chain carries TRBV13 and TRBJ2-7, with 7 bases that match TRBD1. Losses at the gene ends were 6 bases for V and 1 base for J; bases not matched to a gene: 9. The CDR3 covers 15 residues. In germline, CDR1 is PRHDT, CDR2 FYEKMQ (reference sequence). DNA of the CDR3: TGTGCCAGCAGTCTAGACAGGGTGGGGTCCTACGAGCAGTACTTC. Translating gives CASSLDRVGSYEQYF.

The V and J genes are TRBV10-3 and TRBJ1-5; D perhaps matches TRBD1 (6 bases). The CDR3 runs 14 residues. Per germline, CDR1 ENHRY and CDR2 SYGVKD. The V end was cut by 3 bases, the J end by 0 bases, with 6 bases between. The CDR3 coding sequence is TGTGCCATCAGTGACAGGGGTAGCAATCAGCCCCAGCATTTT. This codes for CAISDRGSNQPQHF.

The CDR3 bases are TGTGCCAGCAGCTTAGCTCCTCGGGGAGGTCCTGGCTACACCTTC. It yields the protein CASSLAPRGGPGYTF. This chain links TRBV11-2 with TRBJ1-2, with D uncertain. CDR1 is SGHAT and CDR2 is FQNNGV in the germline V gene. The CDR3 totals 15 residues. V lost 1 base to trimming and J lost 7 bases, with 16 bases between them.

The genes are TRBV28 and TRBJ2-7; TRBD1 matches at 11 bases. Germline-derived CDR1 and CDR2 are MDHEN and SYDVKM. This CDR3 has 16 residues. V gave up 3 bases and J gave up 4 bases; unmatched junction bases: 8. The CDR3 loop reads CASSFRTGTGGYEQYF. The DNA for the CDR3 is TGTGCCAGCAGTTTTAGGACCGGGACAGGGGGTTACGAGCAGTACTTC.

This clone was found a few times. This chain joins TRBV12-5 and TRBJ2-1; D perhaps matches TRBD1 (7 bases). Trimming took off 6 bases at V and 7 bases at J, with 16 bases between the two ends. The CDR3 is 14 amino acids. Germline CDR1 is LGHNT and CDR2 is FRNRAP. CDR3 sequence (DNA): TGTGCTAGTGGGTCGACAGGGAGCGGGAATGAGCAGTTCTTC. Translation gives CASGSTGSGNEQFF. Looking up the rest from reference TRBV12-5 and TRBJ2-1 gives the full variable domain: DARVTQTPRHKVTEMGQEVTMRCQPILGHNTVFWYRQTMMQGLELLAYFRNRAPLDDSGMPKDRFSAEMPDATLATLKIQPSEPRDSAVYFCASGSTGSGNEQFFGPGTRLTVL.